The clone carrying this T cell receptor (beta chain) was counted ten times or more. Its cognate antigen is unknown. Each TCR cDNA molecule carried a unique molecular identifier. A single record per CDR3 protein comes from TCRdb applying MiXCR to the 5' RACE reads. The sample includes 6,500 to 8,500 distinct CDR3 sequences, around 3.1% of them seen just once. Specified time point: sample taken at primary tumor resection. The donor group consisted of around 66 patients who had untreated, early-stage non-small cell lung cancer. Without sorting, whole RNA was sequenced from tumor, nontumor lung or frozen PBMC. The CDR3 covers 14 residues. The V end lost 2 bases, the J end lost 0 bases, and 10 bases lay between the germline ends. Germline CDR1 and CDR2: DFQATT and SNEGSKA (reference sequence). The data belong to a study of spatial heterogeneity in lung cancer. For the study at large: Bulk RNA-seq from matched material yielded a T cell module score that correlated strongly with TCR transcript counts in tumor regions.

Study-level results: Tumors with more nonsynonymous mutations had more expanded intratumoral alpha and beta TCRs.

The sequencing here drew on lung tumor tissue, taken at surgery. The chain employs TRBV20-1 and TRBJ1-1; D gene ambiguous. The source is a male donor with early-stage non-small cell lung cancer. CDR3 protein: CSARTDVMNTEAFF. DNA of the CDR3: TGCAGTGCTAGAACCGACGTTATGAACACTGAAGCTTTCTTT.